Sequencing of this T cell receptor beta chain was carried out in a study of regulatory T cells in long-lasting Graves disease. This clonotype appeared a few times. Time point given: newly diagnosed GD, antithyroid drugs for less than 3 months. From RNA extracted from PBMCs, the TCR library was made. Assembly of TCR beta libraries relied on iRepertoire HTBI primers together with Arm-PCR of CDR3 regions. TCRdb used MiXCR to reprocess the multiplex PCR reads, holding one entry per CDR3 protein. This repertoire shows under 250,000 distinct CDR3 sequences, 20% to 25% found once; its top ten account for approximately 13%. This clonotype originated in a female donor with Graves disease. Sequencing was performed on peripheral blood mononuclear cells (PBMCs), taken at new diagnosis, from a patient treated with antithyroid drugs.

The CDR3 spells CASSFQGRPNTGELFF. CDR3 bases: TGTGCCAGCAGCTTCCAGGGACGACCGAACACCGGGGAGCTGTTTTTT. The J gene is TRBJ2-2, the V gene TRBV5-5; either TRBD1 or TRBD2 may supply D (5 bases each). Trimming shortened V by 2 bases and J by 0 bases, and 11 bases separated the two germline ends. The germline gives CDR1 SGHKS, CDR2 YYEKEE (reference sequence). The CDR3 is made up of 16 amino acids.